The clone carrying this TCR beta chain appeared many times. Its matching antigen is unknown. V was pared by 0 bases and J by 10 bases, with 11 bases of the junction left unmatched. CDR3 size: 17 residues. Germline assignment: CDR1 SNHLY and CDR2 FYNNEI. Via MiXCR, TCRdb re-called the RACE reads, giving one row per CDR3 protein. The top ten hold around 2.6% of the sample, which has approximately 400,000 distinct CDR3 sequences, around 5.5% seen once. These data are taken from a study of human T cells and chemical hapten exposure. Study-wide results and limits: The study found expanded TCRs formed significantly more large CDR3 similarity clusters than controls.

Noted time point: pre-sensitization, week 0. The treatment was: therapeutic diphenylcyclopropenone sensitization with weekly scalp DPC. Researchers sampled blood before each patch test went on. The study enrolled 18 to 70-year-old alopecia patients suitable for DPC. Here the sequenced sample was whole blood, taken in connection with sensitization to the hapten diphenylcyclopropenone (DPC). The J gene is TRBJ2-1, the V gene TRBV2; 11 bases fit TRBD2. The receptor was isolated from a woman aged 45-60 years with alopecia areata. Some clones in this sample may be carry-over from other donors' samples. The chain's CDR3 is CASSEASGLAGSWEQFF. CDR3 DNA: TGTGCCAGCAGTGAAGCGAGCGGACTAGCGGGTTCTTGGGAGCAGTTCTTC.